Included here is one T cell receptor beta chain sequence, with context. These data are taken from a study of blood T cells in healthy people across ages. Through a sample-barcoded 5' primer and a J-beta primer mix, a second PCR was run for 7 to 11 cycles. TCRdb fed the 5' RACE reads into MiXCR, producing one record per CDR3 protein. Of around 1,600,000 distinct CDR3 sequences listed, about 42% are singletons. The TCR comes from a woman aged 18-29 years in good health. Sequenced sample: blood.

The CDR3 is CASNLIDRGNTEAFF. Written as DNA, the CDR3 is TGCGCCAGCAACCTAATAGACCGGGGGAACACTGAAGCTTTCTTT. The chain is built from TRBV4-1 and TRBJ1-1; no definite D call. The CDR3 totals 15 residues. CDR1 and CDR2 (germline): MGHRA, YSYEKL. The germline V and J ends were trimmed by 7 bases and 1 base, with 16 bases remaining between them.